Following are 32 T cell receptor beta chains from one sample sequenced in a study of cytomegalovirus exposure and HLA in healthy donors. Measured with immunoSEQ multiplex PCR; TCRdb has only the in-frame clones, and not every one. The table includes approximately 220,000 clones, around 87% detected once. Sequencing input: PBMCs. The receptors were sampled from a man between 18 and 35 years old in good health and CMV-seronegative.

This chain joins TRBV6-6 and TRBJ1-1, with D maybe TRBD1 (5 bases). The germline gives CDR1 MNHNY, CDR2 SVGAGI (reference sequence). This CDR3 comprises 14 residues. V dropped 5 bases and J dropped 1 base, with 11 bases sitting between them. The CDR3: CASSATGRNTEAFF. In DNA form, the CDR3 reads TGTGCCAGCAGTGCCACAGGTCGGAACACTGAAGCTTTCTTT.

The V and J genes are TRBV27 and TRBJ2-3, with TRBD2 matching over 10 bases. This CDR3 contains 15 residues. The V segment lost 5 bases and the J segment 4 bases; nucleotides outside the gene matches: 6. CDR1 and CDR2 from the germline V gene are MNHEY and SMNVEV (reference sequence). CDR3 nucleotide sequence: TGTGCCAGCAGTCCCCTCCTAGCGGGAGCAGATACGCAGTATTTT. It translates to CASSPLLAGADTQYF.

The V call is TRBV9, the J call TRBJ2-2; D uncertain. Germline V gene lookup returns CDR1 SGDLS and CDR2 YYNGEE. The V and J ends lost 3 bases and 4 bases respectively, with 16 bases between them. This CDR3 has 16 residues. CDR3 in amino acids: CASSAQPGYSTGELFF. The CDR3 DNA reads as TGTGCCAGCAGCGCGCAACCGGGTTACTCCACCGGGGAGCTGTTTTTT.

J is TRBJ2-7 and V is TRBV29-1; 9 nucleotides agree with TRBD1. This CDR3 is built from 14 residues. J gave up 2 bases and V 6 bases, and 8 bases lay outside the gene matches. The germline gives CDR1 SQVTM, CDR2 ANQGSEA. This CDR3 reads CSVAPGQGPYEQYF. CDR3 DNA: TGCAGCGTAGCACCGGGACAGGGTCCCTACGAGCAGTACTTC.

The chain couples TRBV7-3 to TRBJ2-1; maybe TRBD1 (6 bases). V lost 0 bases and J 8 bases, leaving 14 bases between the germline ends. Germline V gives CDR1 SGHTA, CDR2 FQGTGA. The CDR3 length is 15 residues. This chain's CDR3 is CASSLTVTTGYEQFF. DNA of the CDR3: TGTGCCAGCAGCTTAACGGTTACAACAGGGTATGAGCAGTTCTTC.

The chain couples TRBV27 to TRBJ2-7; tentative D call: TRBD2 (5 bases). Trimming took off 4 bases at V and 4 bases at J, with 14 bases between the two ends. This CDR3 comprises 14 residues. Germline CDR1 MNHEY, CDR2 SMNVEV (reference sequence). In DNA form, the CDR3 reads TGTGCCAGCAGTTCCCCTAGCCGCCCGTACGAGCAGTACTTC. This gives the protein CASSSPSRPYEQYF.

The chain recombines TRBV7-2 with TRBJ1-5; D gene unclear. The CDR3 runs to 13 residues. The germline gives CDR1 SGHTA, CDR2 FQGNSA. Deletions cut 6 bases from V and 5 bases from J, with 11 bases between. CDR3 residues: CASSYFFDQPQHF. For the CDR3, the DNA is TGTGCCAGCAGTTACTTCTTCGATCAGCCCCAGCATTTT.

CDR3 in amino acids: CASSLVALEPQHF. In DNA, the CDR3 is TGTGCCAGCAGCTTAGTTGCCCTAGAGCCCCAGCATTTT. The chain recombines TRBV7-8 with TRBJ1-5; D is uncertain. Trimming removed 1 base at V and 8 bases at J, with 9 bases between. CDR1 SGHVS and CDR2 FQNEAQ come from the germline V gene. The CDR3 spans 13 residues.

This clone was detected once. The chain has TRBV5-6 and TRBJ1-1; no firm D call. From germline, CDR1 is SGHDT and CDR2 YYEEEE. V shed 1 base and J shed 3 bases, with 7 bases lying between them. This CDR3 comprises 13 residues. The CDR3 reads CASSLSRYTEAFF. The CDR3 DNA follows: TGTGCCAGCAGCTTGTCCAGATACACTGAAGCTTTCTTT.

The genes are TRBV28 and TRBJ2-7; D is perhaps TRBD2 (5 bases). The CDR3 sequence is 15 residues long. With 5 bases removed from V and 2 bases from J, the gap between germline ends came to 16 bases. The germline CDR1 and CDR2 sequences are MDHEN and SYDVKM. CDR3 DNA sequence: TGTGCCAGCAGTGAACTAGGACGGGAACCCTACGAGCAGTACTTC. The encoded protein is CASSELGREPYEQYF.

This chain joins TRBV27 and TRBJ2-7; 10 bases match TRBD2. Germline loops: CDR1 MNHEY, CDR2 SMNVEV (reference sequence). This CDR3 contains 15 residues. J gave up 8 bases and V 2 bases, and 9 bases lay outside the gene matches. DNA of the CDR3: TGTGCCAGCAGTTTACAGCGGGGGGGACCTACGCAGCAGTACTTC. Translation: CASSLQRGGPTQQYF.

V usage is TRBV5-1 and J usage is TRBJ2-7; TRBD1 matches 7 bases. V gave up 4 bases and J gave up 5 bases; unmatched junction bases: 6. CDR3 size: 13 residues. Looked up from germline, CDR1 is SGHRS and CDR2 is YFSETQ. This chain's CDR3 is CASSPQGENEQYF. The CDR3 nucleotides read TGCGCCAGCAGCCCTCAGGGGGAAAACGAGCAGTACTTC. Drawing the rest from reference TRBV5-1 and TRBJ2-7, the complete variable domain is KAGVTQTPRYLIKTRGQQVTLSCSPISGHRSVSWYQQTPGQGLQFLFEYFSETQRNKGNFPGRFSGRQFSNSRSEMNVSTLELGDSALYLCASSPQGENEQYFGPGTRLTVT.

J is TRBJ2-7 and V is TRBV11-3, with 8 bases identical to TRBD2. From germline, CDR1 is SGHNT and CDR2 YENEEA. The CDR3 is made up of 14 amino acids. V lost 3 bases, J lost 2 bases, and 3 bases stayed unmatched. CDR3 sequence reads: CASSFGGGTYEQYF. The CDR3 nucleotides read TGTGCCAGCAGCTTTGGCGGGGGGACCTACGAGCAGTACTTC.

The chain joins TRBV6-6 to TRBJ1-2; the D is unclear. Germline V gene lookup returns CDR1 MNHNY and CDR2 SVGAGI (reference sequence). The length of the CDR3 is 13 residues. Deletions cut 4 bases from V and 4 bases from J, with 10 bases between. Here the CDR3 DNA reads TGTGCCAGCAGTTCCTCGGGAGCCTATGGCTACACCTTC. It specifies CASSSSGAYGYTF.

The chain joins TRBV19 to TRBJ1-2; D is ambiguous. The CDR3 contains 14 residues. V dropped 6 bases and J dropped 7 bases, with 18 bases sitting between them. Germline CDR1 LNHDA, CDR2 SQIVND (reference sequence). Here the CDR3 DNA reads TGTGCCAGTAGCTCACGGAGGGAAGCAAGTGGCTACACCTTC. It codes for CASSSRREASGYTF.

The CDR3 here is CASRLGQGNYGYTF. The CDR3 region has the DNA TGTGCCAGCAGACTCGGACAGGGGAACTATGGCTACACCTTC. The V call is TRBV6-5, the J call TRBJ1-2, with 9 bases matching TRBD1. The CDR3 sequence is 14 residues long. J was trimmed by 2 bases and V by 6 bases; bases with no gene match: 4. Germline CDR1 MNHEY, CDR2 SVGAGI.

The V and J genes are TRBV5-6 and TRBJ1-4, with D perhaps matching TRBD1 (5 bases). Deletions cut 5 bases from V and 4 bases from J, with 12 bases between. The germline CDR1 and CDR2 sequences are SGHDT and YYEEEE. The CDR3 spans 14 residues. This CDR3 is CASRSTGDNEKLFF. In DNA form, the CDR3 reads TGTGCCAGCAGGTCAACGGGGGATAATGAAAAACTGTTTTTT.

The chain carries TRBV11-3 and TRBJ2-5; D unresolved. The CDR3 runs 16 residues. Trimming took off 1 base at V and 3 bases at J, with 15 bases between the two ends. Germline loops: CDR1 SGHNT, CDR2 YENEEA. CDR3 in amino acids: CASSLVPGFVEETQYF. For the CDR3, the DNA is TGTGCCAGCAGCTTAGTTCCAGGTTTTGTCGAAGAGACCCAGTACTTC.

This clone was detected only a few times. J is TRBJ2-5 and V is TRBV5-4; TRBD1 aligns across 10 bases. Germline loops: CDR1 SGHNT, CDR2 YYREEE (reference sequence). J was trimmed by 5 bases and V by 0 bases; bases with no gene match: 4. The CDR3 loop spans 15 amino acids. The DNA of the CDR3 is TGTGCCAGCAGCTTGGTGGGACAGGGGCTTGAGACCCAGTACTTC. Protein sequence: CASSLVGQGLETQYF.

The genes are TRBV19 and TRBJ2-1; TRBD1 matches at 9 bases. The CDR3 loop spans 14 amino acids. Germline values: CDR1 LNHDA, CDR2 SQIVND (reference sequence). The ends lost 5 bases at V and 3 bases at J; junction bases unmatched: 2. DNA of the CDR3: TGTGCCAGTAGTGAGACAGGGGGCTACAATGAGCAGTTCTTC. Residues: CASSETGGYNEQFF.

The chain carries TRBV28 and TRBJ2-3, with 9 bases lining up with TRBD2. The V and J ends lost 10 bases and 6 bases, in that order; junction bases with no gene match: 8. This CDR3 spans 13 amino acids. Germline V CDR1 and CDR2: MDHEN, SYDVKM. The CDR3 sequence is CATMSGGPDTQYF. The DNA for the CDR3 is TGTGCCACAATGAGCGGGGGGCCGGATACGCAGTATTTT.

V and J are TRBV27 and TRBJ2-7; D unresolved. The V end lost 2 bases, the J end lost 0 bases, and 8 bases lay between the germline ends. The CDR3 sequence is 14 residues long. The germline CDR1 and CDR2 sequences are MNHEY and SMNVEV (reference sequence). CDR3 sequence: CASSLGSSSYEQYF. For the CDR3, the DNA is TGTGCCAGCAGTTTAGGCAGTTCCTCCTACGAGCAGTACTTC.

V is TRBV4-2 and J is TRBJ2-3; D is ambiguous. CDR1 and CDR2 (germline): LGHNA, YNFKEQ. The V end was cut by 0 bases, the J end by 3 bases, with 7 bases between. This CDR3 is 14 amino acids long. CDR3: CASSQDSPTDTQYF. The CDR3 DNA sequence: TGTGCCAGCAGCCAAGACTCCCCGACAGATACGCAGTATTTT.

This clone was observed once. The chain uses TRBV5-1 and TRBJ1-2; TRBD1 agrees at 8 bases. Germline V gives CDR1 SGHRS, CDR2 YFSETQ. The CDR3 is 16 amino acids. The trim removed 2 bases at V and 8 bases at J, leaving 14 bases unmatched. This CDR3 reads CASSLLAAGQGSGYTF. The CDR3, as DNA: TGCGCCAGCAGCTTACTGGCGGCAGGACAGGGTTCCGGCTACACCTTC.

In this sample, this clone turned up once. This chain links TRBV7-9 with TRBJ2-7; 9 positions match TRBD2. With 3 bases clipped from V and 6 bases from J, the junction kept 6 bases outside the gene matches. The CDR3 runs to 14 residues. Germline lookup yields CDR1 SEHNR and CDR2 FQNEAQ (reference sequence). This CDR3 is CASSLAGGPGEQYF. In DNA form, the CDR3 reads TGTGCCAGCAGCTTGGCGGGAGGGCCAGGCGAGCAGTACTTC. Complete variable domain (other parts from reference TRBV7-9 and TRBJ2-7): DTGVSQNPRHKITKRGQNVTFRCDPISEHNRLYWYRQTLGQGPEFLTYFQNEAQLEKSRLLSDRFSAERPKGSFSTLEIQRTEQGDSAMYLCASSLAGGPGEQYFGPGTRLTVT.

V is TRBV5-6 and J is TRBJ1-4; D possibly corresponds to TRBD1 (5 bases). CDR1 and CDR2 (germline): SGHDT, YYEEEE. This CDR3 contains 15 residues. Trimming shortened V by 4 bases and J by 10 bases, and 20 bases separated the two germline ends. For the CDR3, the DNA is TGTGCCAGCAGCGCCAACCGGGACTTAAACGGAAAACTGTTTTTT. It specifies CASSANRDLNGKLFF.

V usage is TRBV18 and J usage is TRBJ1-2; 7 bases align to TRBD1. This CDR3 contains 14 residues. The V segment lost 2 bases and the J segment 7 bases; nucleotides outside the gene matches: 7. Germline-derived CDR1 and CDR2 are KGHSH and LQKENI. CDR3 sequence reads: CASSPAPGQVGYTF. The CDR3 nucleotides are TGTGCCAGCTCACCAGCCCCCGGACAGGTTGGCTACACCTTC.

The chain joins TRBV18 to TRBJ2-2; 11 nucleotides agree with TRBD2. This CDR3 contains 16 residues. CDR1 KGHSH and CDR2 LQKENI come from the germline V gene. V lost 6 bases to trimming and J lost 2 bases; unmatched junction nucleotides: 5. As DNA, the CDR3 is TGTGCCAGCTCGCCTAGACTAGCGGGAAACACCGGGGAGCTGTTTTTT. Protein sequence: CASSPRLAGNTGELFF.

A single count supports this clone. The rearrangement uses TRBV19 and TRBJ2-5; the D gene is possibly TRBD1 (6 bases). Germline assignment: CDR1 LNHDA and CDR2 SQIVND (reference sequence). V dropped 0 bases and J dropped 2 bases, with 10 bases sitting between them. This CDR3 has 15 amino acids. The CDR3 nucleotides read TGTGCCAGTAGTATAGATCTCAGGGGTCAAGAGACCCAGTACTTC. It is translated as CASSIDLRGQETQYF.

This chain links TRBV29-1 with TRBJ2-1; 8 positions agree with TRBD2. Unmatched junction bases numbered 2, after V lost 7 bases and J lost 0 bases. The CDR3 has 13 residues. Germline values: CDR1 SQVTM, CDR2 ANQGSEA. The CDR3 reads CSAGGASYNEQFF. The DNA of the CDR3 is TGCAGCGCCGGGGGGGCCTCCTACAATGAGCAGTTCTTC.

The J gene is TRBJ2-2, the V gene TRBV5-1, with D possibly being TRBD2 (5 bases). CDR3 length equals 14 residues. Germline loops: CDR1 SGHRS, CDR2 YFSETQ. Trimming stripped 9 bases from V and 3 bases from J, with 15 bases between. The CDR3 protein is CATTRGGDTGELFF. CDR3 nucleotide sequence: TGCGCCACCACCCGGGGTGGCGACACCGGGGAGCTGTTTTTT.

The CDR3 bases are TGCGCCAGCAGCAGCCTAGGGGGCACCGGGGAGCTGTTTTTT. Translating gives CASSSLGGTGELFF. The chain is built from TRBV5-1 and TRBJ2-2, with TRBD1 as a possible D gene (6 bases). Looked up from germline, CDR1 is SGHRS and CDR2 is YFSETQ. V lost 4 bases to trimming and J lost 4 bases, with 11 bases between them. CDR3 length equals 14 residues. The variable domain in full, completed from reference TRBV5-1 and TRBJ2-2, reads KAGVTQTPRYLIKTRGQQVTLSCSPISGHRSVSWYQQTPGQGLQFLFEYFSETQRNKGNFPGRFSGRQFSNSRSEMNVSTLELGDSALYLCASSSLGGTGELFFGEGSRLTVL.